Each of the 26 T cell receptor beta chains below was sequenced from the same sample in a study of shared clonotypes between healthy human individuals. Repertoires were generated with immunoSEQ multiplex PCR, while TCRdb's copy carries only in-frame clones and drops some. Among approximately 1,000,000 clones listed, approximately 80% were seen once. Sequencing was carried out using memory CD4+ T cells from PBMCs. This sample's subset: CD45RA-negative fraction. The receptors originated from a young man in good health. Some clones in this sample may be carry-over from other donors' samples.

About this clone: The same CDR3 is also encoded by other DNA sequences in this sample. J is TRBJ2-6 and V is TRBV7-3; D is perhaps TRBD2 (6 bases). The CDR3 totals 14 residues. Germline V gene lookup returns CDR1 SGHTA and CDR2 FQGTGA. V lost 8 bases, J lost 1 base, and 9 bases lay in between. The chain's CDR3 is CASSGSSGANVLTF. In nucleotides, the CDR3 is TGTGCCAGCTCCGGGAGTTCTGGGGCCAACGTCCTGACTTTC.

J is TRBJ2-1 and V is TRBV9; 10 bases align to TRBD2. The trim removed 0 bases at V and 9 bases at J, leaving 9 bases unmatched. CDR1 is SGDLS and CDR2 is YYNGEE in the germline V gene. There are 16 residues in the CDR3. The CDR3 bases are TGTGCCAGCAGCGTAGTTAGCGGGAGGTCCCAGGGTGAGCAGTTCTTC. Translated, it gives CASSVVSGRSQGEQFF.

This clone appeared a few times. The rearrangement links TRBV30 to TRBJ1-2, with a weak D call TRBD1 (5 bases). With 2 bases removed from V and 2 bases from J, the gap between germline ends came to 15 bases. CDR1 and CDR2 from the germline V gene are GTSNPN and SVGIG (reference sequence). This CDR3 spans 15 amino acids. DNA of the CDR3: TGTGCCTGGAGTCGACGAGGGACGGGGAACTATGGCTACACCTTC. Translating it yields CAWSRRGTGNYGYTF. Supplemented by reference TRBV30 and TRBJ1-2, the full variable domain reads SQTIHQWPATLVQPVGSPLSLECTVEGTSNPNLYWYRQAAGRGLQLLFYSVGIGQISSEVPQNLSASRPQDRQFILSSKKLLLSDSGFYLCAWSRRGTGNYGYTFGSGTRLTVV.

This rearrangement joins TRBV4-1 to TRBJ2-3; D ambiguous. The CDR3 totals 17 residues. The germline V gene encodes CDR1 MGHRA and CDR2 YSYEKL. V was trimmed by 0 bases and J by 6 bases, leaving 19 bases between them. The CDR3 DNA sequence: TGCGCCAGCAGCCAAGATCGAAGGGCAGCCGGTTCGGATACGCAGTATTTT. This sequence encodes CASSQDRRAAGSDTQYF.

V gene TRBV19 combines with J gene TRBJ2-3, with TRBD2 identical over 7 bases. The germline gives CDR1 LNHDA, CDR2 SQIVND (reference sequence). This CDR3 is 15 amino acids long. The ends lost 3 bases at V and 6 bases at J; junction bases unmatched: 9. Here the CDR3 reads CASSIRDYFSDTQYF. The CDR3 DNA reads TGTGCCAGTAGTATCCGGGACTATTTCAGCGATACGCAGTATTTT.

Only a few counts were recorded for this clone. This sequence joins TRBV19 and TRBJ2-1; 8 bases map to TRBD1. Trimming took 3 bases from V and 12 from J; bases not matched to a gene: 4. CDR3 length: 12 amino acids. Germline V gene lookup returns CDR1 LNHDA and CDR2 SQIVND (reference sequence). CDR3 nucleotides: TGTGCCAGTAGTATGGAAACAGGGGGGCAGTTCTTC. This gives the protein CASSMETGGQFF.

The rearrangement joins TRBV28 to TRBJ1-2; D call uncertain. CDR3 length: 14 amino acids. Trimming took off 8 bases at V and 0 bases at J, with 13 bases between the two ends. The germline V gene has CDR1 MDHEN and CDR2 SYDVKM. CDR3 residues: CASVGSDTNYGYTF. The CDR3 DNA is TGTGCCAGCGTCGGGTCTGATACTAACTATGGCTACACCTTC.

This sequence joins TRBV7-3 and TRBJ2-7; the match to TRBD2 covers 7 bases. The CDR3 covers 12 residues. The V gene's germline CDR1 is SGHTA and CDR2 FQGTGA. J was trimmed by 7 bases and V by 3 bases; bases with no gene match: 3. The CDR3 DNA reads as TGTGCCAGCAGCTTGGGGAGGGGAGAGCAGTACTTC. Its translation is CASSLGRGEQYF.

The chain combines TRBV6-1 with TRBJ2-7; D possibly uses TRBD1 or TRBD2 (5 bases each). The CDR3 runs to 17 residues. From germline, CDR1 is MNHNS and CDR2 SASEGT. Trimming pared 3 bases from V and 3 bases from J, leaving 21 bases between. CDR3 sequence reads: CASSDYMAGGGDYEQYF. As DNA, the CDR3 is TGTGCCAGCAGTGACTATATGGCCGGTGGGGGTGACTACGAGCAGTACTTC.

This chain connects TRBV5-4 to TRBJ1-2; D might be TRBD1 (6 bases). The V gene lost 4 bases and the J gene lost 0 bases, with 13 bases spanning the gap. The CDR3 contains 15 residues. Germline V gene sequence: CDR1 SGHNT, CDR2 YYREEE (reference sequence). CDR3 in DNA: TGTGCCAGCAGCACCGACCGGGACACTAACTATGGCTACACCTTC. This codes for CASSTDRDTNYGYTF. The whole variable domain, filled in from reference TRBV5-4 and TRBJ1-2, reads ETGVTQSPTHLIKTRGQQVTLRCSSQSGHNTVSWYQQALGQGPQFIFQYYREEENGRGNFPPRFSGLQFPNYSSELNVNALELDDSALYLCASSTDRDTNYGYTFGSGTRLTVV.

This clone was seen only once. The chain has TRBV28 and TRBJ2-1, with D perhaps TRBD1 or TRBD2 (5 bases each). Germline lookup yields CDR1 MDHEN and CDR2 SYDVKM. The V gene lost 4 bases and the J gene lost 6 bases, with 16 bases spanning the gap. This CDR3 region has 15 residues. The CDR3 bases are TGTGCCAGCAGTTACCCATGGGGGAAACTCAATGAGCAGTTCTTC. This codes for CASSYPWGKLNEQFF.

This clone was counted only a few times. The chain combines TRBV18 with TRBJ1-5; D possibly corresponds to TRBD1 (6 bases). Germline values: CDR1 KGHSH, CDR2 LQKENI. The CDR3 is 13 residues long. V was shortened by 2 bases and J by 4 bases, with 6 bases between the two germline ends. The CDR3 spells CASSPGQNQPQHF. The CDR3 coding sequence is TGTGCCAGCTCACCAGGACAGAATCAGCCCCAGCATTTT.

The chain has TRBV5-4 and TRBJ1-1; a possible D gene is TRBD1 (6 bases). Trimming removed 3 bases at V and 6 bases at J, with 6 bases between. The CDR3 spans 11 residues. Per germline, CDR1 SGHNT and CDR2 YYREEE (reference sequence). Written as DNA, the CDR3 is TGTGCCAGCAGCTACAGGGCTGAAGCTTTCTTT. Translation: CASSYRAEAFF.

There are many counts of this clone. V usage is TRBV7-9 and J usage is TRBJ2-2; tentatively, D is TRBD2 (6 bases). The CDR3 is 15 residues long. Trimming left V 8 bases short and J 0 bases short, with 13 bases between. Germline lookup yields CDR1 SEHNR and CDR2 FQNEAQ (reference sequence). CDR3 residues: CASEKTRTNTGELFF. Here the CDR3 DNA reads TGTGCCAGCGAGAAGACTAGAACGAACACCGGGGAGCTGTTTTTT.

This chain joins TRBV10-3 and TRBJ1-1, with a tentative D call TRBD1 (5 bases). The CDR3 sequence is 18 residues long. Germline V CDR1 and CDR2: ENHRY, SYGVKD. V was trimmed by 2 bases and J by 3 bases, leaving 22 bases between them. The CDR3 reads CAISERFGVGLGDTEAFF. The CDR3 DNA follows: TGTGCCATCAGTGAGAGGTTTGGGGTGGGGTTGGGGGACACTGAAGCTTTCTTT.

The chain uses TRBV7-9 and TRBJ2-5, with D uncertain. The CDR3 sequence is 13 residues long. CDR1 SEHNR and CDR2 FQNEAQ come from the germline V gene (reference sequence). The V end lost 7 bases, the J end lost 5 bases, and 14 bases lay between the germline ends. CDR3 sequence: CASTESAWETQYF. For the CDR3, the DNA is TGTGCCAGCACCGAATCAGCCTGGGAGACCCAGTACTTC.

The chain is built from TRBV19 and TRBJ1-2, with TRBD1 identical over 9 bases. The CDR3 is 14 residues long. Trimming took 10 bases from V and 2 from J; bases not matched to a gene: 8. Germline CDR1 and CDR2: LNHDA and SQIVND (reference sequence). CDR3: CATKIGTGNYGYTF. For the CDR3, the DNA is TGTGCCACTAAAATCGGGACAGGGAACTATGGCTACACCTTC.

The genes are TRBV27 and TRBJ2-5; a possible D gene is TRBD1 (6 bases). The CDR3 has 15 amino acids. Per the germline V gene, CDR1 is MNHEY and CDR2 is SMNVEV (reference sequence). Trimming pared 1 base from V and 2 bases from J, leaving 11 bases between. CDR3 in amino acids: CASSLLGAGQETQYF. The CDR3 bases are TGTGCCAGCAGTTTATTGGGGGCAGGGCAAGAGACCCAGTACTTC.

This chain links TRBV7-3 with TRBJ2-1, with 7 bases matching TRBD1. This CDR3 is 13 amino acids long. Germline CDR1 SGHTA, CDR2 FQGTGA. The trim removed 5 bases at V and 8 bases at J, leaving 6 bases unmatched. The CDR3 here is CASSRPGGHEQFF. The CDR3 bases are TGTGCCAGCAGCCGACCAGGGGGACATGAGCAGTTCTTC. Combining the CDR3 with reference TRBV7-3 and TRBJ2-1 gives the whole variable domain GAGVSQTPSNKVTEKGKYVELRCDPISGHTALYWYRQSLGQGPEFLIYFQGTGAADDSGLPNDRFFAVRPEGSVSTLKIQRTERGDSAVYLCASSRPGGHEQFFGPGTRLTVL.

In its sample, this clone was seen many times. The CDR3 sequence is CSGGSGKNIQYF. CDR3 coding DNA: TGCAGCGGGGGGAGTGGCAAAAACATTCAGTACTTC. The chain couples TRBV29-1 to TRBJ2-4; the D gene could be TRBD1 or TRBD2 (5 bases each). The CDR3 covers 12 residues. CDR1 and CDR2 from the germline V gene are SQVTM and ANQGSEA. The V end lost 7 bases, the J end lost 3 bases, and 10 bases lay between the germline ends.

Turning to this clone: Other DNA sequences within the sample encode an identical CDR3. The rearrangement uses TRBV18 and TRBJ1-4, with D possibly being TRBD1 (6 bases). V was shortened by 0 bases and J by 5 bases, with 10 bases between the two germline ends. There are 15 residues in the CDR3. Germline assignment: CDR1 KGHSH and CDR2 LQKENI. CDR3 DNA: TGTGCCAGCTCACCACCGGGGCAGGGGAATGAAAAACTGTTTTTT. It codes for CASSPPGQGNEKLFF.

Details on this clone: This same CDR3 is encoded by further DNA sequences in the sample. CDR3 in amino acids: CASRTGGSGNTIYF. The CDR3 DNA follows: TGTGCCAGCAGGACAGGGGGGTCTGGAAACACCATATATTTT. The J gene is TRBJ1-3, the V gene TRBV28; TRBD1 matches at 9 bases. This CDR3 has 14 residues. Germline-derived CDR1 and CDR2 are MDHEN and SYDVKM. The V segment lost 6 bases and the J segment 1 base; nucleotides outside the gene matches: 1.

Regarding this clone: Mismatch with germline at one junction end may stem from a read error. The rearrangement uses TRBV6-4 and TRBJ2-1; 8 bases line up with TRBD2. The CDR3 length is 14 residues. CDR1 and CDR2 (germline): MRHNA, SNTAGT. CDR3 in DNA: TGTGCCAGCAGTGTCTCGTGGACTAGCAATCAGCAGTTCTTC. Encoded protein: CASSVSWTSNQQFF.

V and J are TRBV19 and TRBJ2-2; 9 nucleotides line up with TRBD2. This CDR3 spans 16 amino acids. Germline-derived CDR1 and CDR2 are LNHDA and SQIVND (reference sequence). V lost 4 bases to trimming and J lost 4 bases; unmatched junction nucleotides: 7. This chain's CDR3 is CASSTQAGGLTGELFF. DNA for the CDR3: TGTGCCAGTAGTACCCAAGCGGGAGGCCTCACCGGGGAGCTGTTTTTT.

This clone has a handful of counts. The rearrangement links TRBV5-1 to TRBJ1-1; D remains ambiguous. The CDR3 length is 14 residues. CDR1 is SGHRS and CDR2 is YFSETQ in the germline V gene. V lost 4 bases to trimming and J lost 1 base, with 11 bases between them. The CDR3 loop reads CASSIQAQNTEAFF. In nucleotides, the CDR3 is TGCGCCAGCAGCATCCAGGCCCAGAACACTGAAGCTTTCTTT.

V and J are TRBV5-4 and TRBJ2-5; perhaps TRBD2 as D (6 bases). This CDR3 is built from 16 residues. Germline lookup yields CDR1 SGHNT and CDR2 YYREEE (reference sequence). Trimming removed 4 bases at V and 0 bases at J, with 16 bases between. DNA for the CDR3: TGTGCCAGCAGCATCTCCGCGGGGTACTACCAAGAGACCCAGTACTTC. Translation: CASSISAGYYQETQYF.